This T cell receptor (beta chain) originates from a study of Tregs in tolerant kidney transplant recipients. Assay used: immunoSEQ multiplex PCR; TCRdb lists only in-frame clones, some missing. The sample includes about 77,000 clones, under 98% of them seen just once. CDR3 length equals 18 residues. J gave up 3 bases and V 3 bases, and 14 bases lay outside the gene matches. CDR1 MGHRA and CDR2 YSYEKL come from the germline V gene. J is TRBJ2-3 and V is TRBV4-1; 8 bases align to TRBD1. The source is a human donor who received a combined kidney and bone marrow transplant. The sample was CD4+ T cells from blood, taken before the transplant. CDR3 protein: CASSQREPGTGTTDTQYF. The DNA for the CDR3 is TGCGCCAGCAGCCAGAGAGAACCGGGGACAGGTACGACAGATACGCAGTATTTT.